One sample yielded the 25 T cell receptor beta chains listed below, sequenced in a study of T-cell memory formation after mild COVID-19. MiXCR was run by TCRdb on the 5' RACE reads, yielding one entry per CDR3 protein. The data show under 300,000 distinct CDR3 sequences, with 15% to 20% seen just once and roughly a fifth held by the top ten. Sequencing was performed on PBMCs or a T cell subset sorted from them (not recorded which). Receptor source: a man younger than 35 who had mild COVID-19 (a few samples of this study predate the infection). Cell type and time point are not known.

This clonotype was detected many times. The gene calls are TRBV5-1 and TRBJ2-5; D possibly matches TRBD1 or TRBD2 (5 bases each). The CDR3 loop spans 13 amino acids. The V end was cut by 1 base, the J end by 3 bases, with 7 bases between. Germline V CDR1 and CDR2: SGHRS, YFSETQ. Here the CDR3 DNA reads TGCGCCAGCAGCTTGAGAGGGGAAGAGACCCAGTACTTC. Translating gives CASSLRGEETQYF.

This clonotype was counted a few times. V is TRBV5-1 and J is TRBJ2-3, with D perhaps assigned TRBD1 or TRBD2 (5 bases each). The germline CDR1 and CDR2 sequences are SGHRS and YFSETQ. The CDR3 length is 15 residues. V dropped 0 bases and J dropped 6 bases, with 14 bases sitting between them. The CDR3 region has the DNA TGCGCCAGCAGCTTGGCGATGGGACGGGGCGATACGCAGTATTTT. Translated: CASSLAMGRGDTQYF.

The V gene is TRBV24-1, the J gene TRBJ1-3; D is undetermined. Trimming stripped 3 bases from V and 0 bases from J, with 8 bases between. Germline V gives CDR1 KGHDR, CDR2 SFDVKD. This CDR3 is built from 15 residues. CDR3 region: CATSDGMSSGNTIYF. CDR3 sequence (DNA): TGTGCCACCAGTGATGGGATGAGCTCTGGAAACACCATATATTTT.

The table lists this clonotype with many counts. This chain connects TRBV13 to TRBJ1-2; the D is unclear. V was cut by 5 bases and J by 3 bases, with 7 bases left in between. CDR1 PRHDT and CDR2 FYEKMQ come from the germline V gene (reference sequence). The CDR3 sequence is 12 residues long. The CDR3 sequence: CASSHRDYGYTF. In nucleotides, the CDR3 is TGTGCCAGCAGCCATCGGGACTATGGCTACACCTTC.

This chain links TRBV18 with TRBJ2-7; TRBD1 matches at 8 bases. The CDR3 consists of 15 residues. The V gene end was trimmed by 3 bases and the J gene end by 2 bases; junction bases not matched to a gene: 6. Germline V gene lookup returns CDR1 KGHSH and CDR2 LQKENI. CDR3 sequence reads: CASSPRTGFPYEQYV. The CDR3 nucleotides read TGTGCCAGCTCACCGAGGACAGGGTTTCCCTACGAGCAGTACGTC.

There are a few counts of this clonotype. The chain uses TRBV27 and TRBJ2-1; D gene uncertain. Between the trimmed V and J ends, which lost 3 bases and 4 bases, there was a span of 10 bases. Germline V gene lookup returns CDR1 MNHEY and CDR2 SMNVEV (reference sequence). The CDR3 contains 14 residues. The CDR3: CASSFIGPYNEQFF. CDR3 sequence (DNA): TGTGCCAGCAGTTTTATCGGACCGTACAATGAGCAGTTCTTC.

This clonotype occurred a few times. This sequence joins TRBV12-3 or TRBV12-4 and TRBJ2-2, with 15 nucleotides matching TRBD2. Trimming took 7 bases from V and 7 from J; bases not matched to a gene: 10. This CDR3 contains 17 residues. The CDR3 DNA reads TGTGCCAGCACCCCGGGACTAGCGGGGGGCCGTGGCGGGGAGCTGTTTTTT. It is translated as CASTPGLAGGRGGELFF.

The genes are TRBV5-4 and TRBJ2-7, with D perhaps TRBD2 (7 bases). The CDR3 consists of 16 residues. Germline CDR1 SGHNT, CDR2 YYREEE (reference sequence). V was trimmed by 3 bases and J by 3 bases, leaving 19 bases between them. CDR3 region: CASSSAGGPGLYEQYF. The CDR3 coding sequence is TGTGCCAGCAGCTCGGCCGGGGGGCCCGGCCTCTACGAGCAGTACTTC.

The gene calls are TRBV11-2 and TRBJ2-5; D call uncertain. CDR1 and CDR2 (germline): SGHAT, FQNNGV. The ends were cut back, 0 bases at V and 5 bases at J, with 16 bases in the middle. This CDR3 contains 16 residues. The chain's CDR3 is CASSLDSFEDRETQYF. The CDR3 region has the DNA TGTGCCAGCAGCTTAGATTCATTCGAGGATCGGGAGACCCAGTACTTC. The entire variable domain, with the rest obtained from reference TRBV11-2 and TRBJ2-5, is as follows: EAGVAQSPRYKIIEKRQSVAFWCNPISGHATLYWYQQILGQGPKLLIQFQNNGVVDDSQLPKDRFSAERLKGVDSTLKIQPAKLEDSAVYLCASSLDSFEDRETQYFGPGTRLLVL.

This clonotype was detected only a few times. The chain recombines TRBV6-6 with TRBJ1-2; possibly TRBD1 for D (5 bases). The V end lost 2 bases, the J end lost 8 bases, and 12 bases lay between the germline ends. Germline assignment: CDR1 MNHNY and CDR2 SVGAGI (reference sequence). This CDR3 has 13 amino acids. CDR3: CASSYRGEEGYTF. CDR3 nucleotide sequence: TGTGCCAGCAGTTACAGGGGCGAGGAAGGCTACACCTTC.

The chain links TRBV5-6 to TRBJ2-7; D ambiguous. Germline assignment: CDR1 SGHDT and CDR2 YYEEEE. Trimming removed 0 bases from V and 3 bases from J, with 13 bases in between. This CDR3 has 15 residues. As DNA, the CDR3 is TGTGCCAGCAGCTTGGGGTTTCTCAGAAGCTACGAGCAGTACTTC. Translating gives CASSLGFLRSYEQYF.

This clonotype came up a few times. The chain links TRBV7-9 to TRBJ2-3; 13 nucleotides agree with TRBD2. The CDR3 is 13 residues long. The J segment lost 15 bases and the V segment lost 3 bases, leaving 6 bases of the junction unmatched. Germline V gene lookup returns CDR1 SEHNR and CDR2 FQNEAQ (reference sequence). The CDR3 loop reads CASSFTSGGDDYF. As DNA, the CDR3 is TGTGCCAGCAGCTTCACTAGCGGGGGGGATGATTATTTT.

Only a few counts were recorded for this clonotype. The chain carries TRBV13 and TRBJ1-5, with 11 bases aligning to TRBD1. Germline trimming cut 4 bases from V and 5 bases from J; bases unmatched to any gene: 4. The CDR3 consists of 15 residues. CDR1 and CDR2 (germline): PRHDT, FYEKMQ (reference sequence). CDR3 nucleotides: TGTGCCAGCAGCTCCTGGGGACAGGGGGATCAGCCCCAGCATTTT. Its protein is CASSSWGQGDQPQHF.

This clonotype was counted between two and nine times. V is TRBV12-3 or TRBV12-4 and J is TRBJ2-7; the D is unclear. Trimming stripped 1 base from V and 5 bases from J, with 3 bases between. The CDR3 sequence is 11 residues long. In DNA, the CDR3 is TGTGCCAGCAGTTTAGGCCACGAGCAGTACTTC. Its translation: CASSLGHEQYF.

This sequence joins TRBV24-1 and TRBJ1-6, with D maybe TRBD1 (5 bases). The CDR3 length is 15 residues. V lost 7 bases, J lost 6 bases, and 15 bases lay in between. Germline V gives CDR1 KGHDR, CDR2 SFDVKD. CDR3 DNA sequence: TGTGCCACCAGCCCACAGGTCAAGAGTAATTCACCCCTCCACTTT. This encodes CATSPQVKSNSPLHF.

This clonotype appeared a few times. This chain connects TRBV12-3 or TRBV12-4 to TRBJ2-7; D is possibly TRBD2 (5 bases). The CDR3 consists of 15 residues. V was shortened by 4 bases and J by 6 bases, with 19 bases between the two germline ends. This CDR3 reads CASSYVPGTWGEQYF. CDR3 coding DNA: TGTGCCAGCAGTTATGTCCCGGGAACCTGGGGCGAGCAGTACTTC.

This clonotype was observed a few times. This chain joins TRBV20-1 and TRBJ2-1, with a weak D call TRBD2 (6 bases). The V gene lost 5 bases and the J gene lost 5 bases, with 13 bases spanning the gap. This CDR3 is 13 amino acids long. Germline V CDR1 and CDR2: DFQATT, SNEGSKA (reference sequence). CDR3 region: CSAVGTPNNEQFF. CDR3 coding DNA: TGCAGTGCTGTCGGGACTCCGAACAATGAGCAGTTCTTC.

There are a few counts of this clonotype. CDR3 coding DNA: TGCAGTGCTAGAGAAGGTTCCACCCCCCAGTTCTTC. Its protein product is CSAREGSTPQFF. This chain connects TRBV20-1 to TRBJ2-1; no firm D call. Germline loops: CDR1 DFQATT, CDR2 SNEGSKA (reference sequence). The CDR3 has 12 amino acids. The V end was cut by 0 bases, the J end by 13 bases, with 13 bases between.

The V gene is TRBV6-2 or TRBV6-3, the J gene TRBJ2-3; 7 nucleotides line up with TRBD1. This CDR3 has 16 amino acids. The V segment lost 6 bases and the J segment 1 base; nucleotides outside the gene matches: 10. Germline V CDR1 and CDR2: MNHEY, SVGEGT. CDR3 sequence: CASRQPGQSRTDTQYF. CDR3 nucleotide sequence: TGTGCCAGCAGGCAACCGGGACAGAGCCGCACAGATACGCAGTATTTT.

Ten or more counts support this clonotype. The CDR3 nucleotides are TGCGCCAGCAGCTTTGGTGGGTACAATGAGCAGTTCTTC. Protein sequence: CASSFGGYNEQFF. This chain joins TRBV5-1 and TRBJ2-1; no clear D. The germline CDR1 and CDR2 sequences are SGHRS and YFSETQ. Trimming removed 2 bases at V and 4 bases at J, with 7 bases between. This CDR3 has 13 residues.

The J gene is TRBJ2-1, the V gene TRBV14; D may be TRBD2 (7 bases). Per germline, CDR1 SGHDN and CDR2 FVKESK. The CDR3 has 14 residues. The V and J ends lost 6 bases and 3 bases respectively, with 12 bases between them. Here the CDR3 DNA reads TGTGCCAGCAGGGCGGGGGCAGACTACAATGAGCAGTTCTTC. It is translated as CASRAGADYNEQFF.

This clonotype turned up a few times. The chain combines TRBV7-2 with TRBJ1-2; TRBD1 is a possible D gene (5 bases). Germline CDR1 and CDR2: SGHTA and FQGNSA. CDR3 length equals 15 residues. V shed 1 base and J shed 5 bases, with 14 bases lying between them. The CDR3 nucleotides read TGTGCCAGCAGCTTAGGAGAGACAGATATTTATGGCTACACCTTC. Protein: CASSLGETDIYGYTF.

This clonotype was recorded a few times. The gene calls are TRBV21-1 and TRBJ2-7. TRBV21-1 counts as a pseudogene. CDR3 size: 15 residues. The CDR3 is CASSKAPGTPYEQYV. The CDR3 DNA reads as TGTGCCAGCAGCAAAGCCCCAGGGACCCCCTACGAGCAGTACGTC.

The chain recombines TRBV11-2 with TRBJ2-2; D is perhaps TRBD1 (5 bases). This CDR3 comprises 16 residues. Germline CDR1 and CDR2: SGHAT and FQNNGV. Deletions cut 5 bases from V and 3 bases from J, with 16 bases between. CDR3 amino acids: CASSVRGASDTGELFF. CDR3 coding DNA: TGTGCCAGCAGCGTAAGGGGCGCTTCGGACACCGGGGAGCTGTTTTTT.

The chain is built from TRBV19 and TRBJ2-2; TRBD2 is a possible D gene (5 bases). Germline V gene sequence: CDR1 LNHDA, CDR2 SQIVND (reference sequence). V dropped 3 bases and J dropped 6 bases, with 11 bases sitting between them. The CDR3 runs 14 residues. CDR3 sequence (DNA): TGTGCCAGTAGTATTATCCGGGGATCCGGGGAGCTGTTTTTT. This gives the protein CASSIIRGSGELFF. The full variable domain, its missing parts supplied by reference TRBV19 and TRBJ2-2, is DGGITQSPKYLFRKEGQNVTLSCEQNLNHDAMYWYRQDPGQGLRLIYYSQIVNDFQKGDIAEGYSVSREKKESFPLTVTSAQKNPTAFYLCASSIIRGSGELFFGEGSRLTVL.